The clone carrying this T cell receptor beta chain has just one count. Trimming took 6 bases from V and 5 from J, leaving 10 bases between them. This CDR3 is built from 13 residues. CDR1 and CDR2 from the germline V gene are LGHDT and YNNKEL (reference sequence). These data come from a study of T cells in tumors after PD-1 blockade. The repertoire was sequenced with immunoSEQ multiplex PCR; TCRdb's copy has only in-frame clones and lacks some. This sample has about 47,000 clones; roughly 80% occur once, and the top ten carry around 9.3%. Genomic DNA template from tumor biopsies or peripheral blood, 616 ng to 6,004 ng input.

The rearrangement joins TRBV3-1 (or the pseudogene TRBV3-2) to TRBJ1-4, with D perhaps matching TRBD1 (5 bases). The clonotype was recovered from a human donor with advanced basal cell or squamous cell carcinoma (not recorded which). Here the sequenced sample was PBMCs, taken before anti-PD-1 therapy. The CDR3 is CASRTDDNEKLFF. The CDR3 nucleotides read TGTGCCAGCAGGACAGATGACAATGAAAAACTGTTTTTT.